This T cell receptor (beta chain) was sequenced during a study of radiation and T cells in renal cell carcinoma. General observations from the study: In blood, top tumor clones expanded by 2 weeks, shrinking by 4.

Treatment meaning: 15 Gy SBRT to primary tumor, nephrectomy 4 weeks later. With respect to this clone: The antigen remains undetermined.

V lost 3 bases to trimming and J lost 4 bases, with 3 bases between them. The germline gives CDR1 LNHDA, CDR2 SQIVND (reference sequence). The CDR3 is 12 amino acids. Profiling relied on immunoSEQ multiplex PCR, and the TCRdb table lists in-frame clones only, not all of them. Of nearly 20,000 clones listed, roughly two thirds are singletons. The sequencing used tumor tissue, collected from a patient whose treatment included radiotherapy and nephrectomy. V usage is TRBV19 and J usage is TRBJ2-2, with D hard to call. This receptor was identified in a woman in her seventies with renal cell carcinoma. The CDR3 DNA reads TGTGCCAGTAGTATTCTCACCGGGGAGCTGTTTTTT. Translation gives CASSILTGELFF.